The next 24 T cell receptor beta chains were all read from a single sample in a study of T-cell reconstitution after alpha-beta-depleted transplantation in children. Unique molecular identifiers tagged the TCRbeta library. TCRdb fed the PCR reads into MiXCR, producing one record per CDR3 protein. The repertoire has about 610,000 distinct CDR3 sequences, about 11% of them found once; the top ten carry approximately 4.1%. Here the sequenced sample was PBMCs from the stem cell graft donor, taken from the stem cell graft. These receptors originate from a human donor who donated a stem cell graft to a child with acute myeloid leukemia.

This clonotype was observed once. A much larger clonotype is one base distant, so this may be a read error. No conserved phenylalanine or tryptophan ends this CDR3, so it is likely a read error. V is TRBV12-3 or TRBV12-4 and J is TRBJ1-6, with D perhaps TRBD1 (6 bases). The CDR3 runs 15 residues. The ends were cut back, 7 bases at V and 6 bases at J, with 16 bases in the middle. The CDR3 DNA reads as TGTGCCAGCACCGGGAGGGGGTTGGGTAATTCACCCCTCCACTGT. It translates to CASTGRGLGNSPLHC.

This clonotype was seen a handful of times. This rearrangement joins TRBV20-1 to TRBJ2-5; D not resolved. CDR3 length: 12 amino acids. CDR1 DFQATT and CDR2 SNEGSKA come from the germline V gene (reference sequence). Trimming took off 5 bases at V and 1 base at J, with 8 bases between the two ends. The CDR3 sequence: CSAPQAQETQYF. DNA of the CDR3: TGCAGTGCTCCTCAGGCCCAAGAGACCCAGTACTTC.

The chain joins TRBV7-2 to TRBJ1-4; 8 nucleotides align to TRBD1. There are 15 residues in the CDR3. CDR1 is SGHTA, CDR2 FQGNSA, per germline. Trimming cost V 4 bases and J 3 bases; bases outside gene matches: 4. Here the CDR3 reads CASSSLQGANEKLFF. The DNA of the CDR3 is TGTGCCAGCAGCTCCCTACAGGGGGCTAATGAAAAACTGTTTTTT.

This clonotype was detected ten times or more. This chain joins TRBV10-3 and TRBJ2-3; D uncertain. Trimming removed 2 bases at V and 4 bases at J, with 7 bases between. CDR1 is ENHRY and CDR2 is SYGVKD in the germline V gene. The CDR3 spans 13 residues. CDR3 region: CAISEGVADTQYF. In nucleotides, the CDR3 is TGTGCCATCAGTGAGGGGGTGGCAGATACGCAGTATTTT.

The V gene is TRBV20-1, the J gene TRBJ2-5, with TRBD2 identical over 8 bases. The V segment lost 5 bases and the J segment 1 base; nucleotides outside the gene matches: 9. Germline V lookup: CDR1 DFQATT, CDR2 SNEGSKA (reference sequence). The CDR3 is 15 residues long. As DNA, the CDR3 is TGCAGTGCTGGATGGACTAGCTCCTTCCAAGAGACCCAGTACTTC. Its protein product is CSAGWTSSFQETQYF.

This clonotype occurred many times. The chain combines TRBV11-2 with TRBJ2-1; TRBD2 matches 9 bases. The V segment lost 6 bases and the J segment 5 bases; nucleotides outside the gene matches: 8. This CDR3 is built from 15 residues. CDR1 and CDR2 (germline): SGHAT, FQNNGV. The CDR3 DNA reads as TGTGCCAGCAGATCGCCGGGACTAGCCAACAATGAGCAGTTCTTC. Its protein is CASRSPGLANNEQFF.

This clonotype has just a few counts. The chain carries TRBV14 and TRBJ2-7, with 7 nucleotides matching TRBD2. In germline, CDR1 is SGHDN, CDR2 FVKESK. The CDR3 contains 16 residues. With 4 bases clipped from V and 2 bases from J, the junction kept 11 bases outside the gene matches. The CDR3 nucleotides read TGTGCCAGCAGCCGGGGGAGGCTAGCGGCGACCTACGAGCAGTACTTC. It is translated as CASSRGRLAATYEQYF.

This clonotype was seen repeatedly, ten times or more. This chain links TRBV7-9 with TRBJ2-1; D not certain. Germline-derived CDR1 and CDR2 are SEHNR and FQNEAQ (reference sequence). CDR3 length equals 15 residues. The V and J ends lost 5 bases and 2 bases respectively, with 13 bases between them. CDR3 bases: TGTGCCAGCAGCCCCATCGACGGGCCCTACAATGAGCAGTTCTTC. This translates into CASSPIDGPYNEQFF.

This clonotype was seen only a few times. The CDR3 DNA reads TGTGCCAGTAGTATAGATATAGGGAGCGGGACCGGGGAGCTGTTTTTT. Translating it yields CASSIDIGSGTGELFF. The chain employs TRBV19 and TRBJ2-2, with D perhaps matching TRBD2 (6 bases). The CDR3 contains 16 residues. V was shortened by 0 bases and J by 5 bases, with 13 bases between the two germline ends. Germline V gives CDR1 LNHDA, CDR2 SQIVND (reference sequence).

This chain uses TRBV7-2 with TRBJ2-7; TRBD2 aligns across 9 bases. J was trimmed by 5 bases and V by 3 bases; bases with no gene match: 5. This CDR3 region has 14 residues. Germline V gene lookup returns CDR1 SGHTA and CDR2 FQGNSA. In DNA, the CDR3 is TGTGCCAGCAGCTTCGGGACTAGCTACCACGAGCAGTACTTC. This translates into CASSFGTSYHEQYF.

This clonotype was observed a few times. The chain couples TRBV7-9 to TRBJ2-1; 8 nucleotides match TRBD1. Germline loops: CDR1 SEHNR, CDR2 FQNEAQ (reference sequence). Trimming at V came to 5 bases and at J to 6 bases, leaving 6 bases not matched to a gene. The CDR3 extends over 14 amino acids. The CDR3 region is CASSLQGAINEQFF. CDR3 DNA: TGTGCCAGCAGCCTTCAGGGGGCAATCAATGAGCAGTTCTTC.

This clonotype has ten or more counts. The genes are TRBV5-1 and TRBJ1-1; D is undetermined. The germline V and J ends were trimmed by 4 bases and 1 base, with 8 bases remaining between them. The CDR3 has 13 residues. The germline CDR1 and CDR2 sequences are SGHRS and YFSETQ. The CDR3 nucleotides read TGCGCCAGCAGCCCGCAAGAGAACACTGAAGCTTTCTTT. Its protein product is CASSPQENTEAFF.

The gene calls are TRBV20-1 and TRBJ2-7; D is unclear. The V and J ends lost 0 bases and 1 base respectively, with 7 bases between them. The CDR3 spans 13 residues. The V gene's germline CDR1 is DFQATT and CDR2 SNEGSKA (reference sequence). The CDR3 DNA sequence: TGCAGTGCTAGAGATTATCGATCCTACGAGCAGTACTTC. It translates to CSARDYRSYEQYF.

This clonotype was recorded many times. J is TRBJ2-1 and V is TRBV28; D remains unclear. V was shortened by 5 bases and J by 3 bases, with 11 bases between the two germline ends. The CDR3 runs 14 residues. The germline V gene has CDR1 MDHEN and CDR2 SYDVKM. The CDR3: CASSPPWNYNEQFF. The CDR3 DNA is TGTGCCAGCAGTCCCCCTTGGAACTACAATGAGCAGTTCTTC.

The V call is TRBV7-3, the J call TRBJ2-5; tentative D call: TRBD2 (6 bases). Trimming shortened V by 5 bases and J by 5 bases, and 21 bases separated the two germline ends. Germline V gene lookup returns CDR1 SGHTA and CDR2 FQGTGA. CDR3 length: 16 residues. The CDR3 nucleotides are TGTGCCAGCAGCCCCTCCGGGACTGGCATGTACGAGACCCAGTACTTC. It specifies CASSPSGTGMYETQYF.

This clonotype was counted a few times. The CDR3 bases are TGTGCCAGCAGCTGGGTGAAAGAGGGTAACTACGAGCAGTACTTC. Protein product: CASSWVKEGNYEQYF. V usage is TRBV7-2 and J usage is TRBJ2-7; D is possibly TRBD2 (5 bases). The germline V and J ends were trimmed by 4 bases and 3 bases, with 16 bases remaining between them. Germline lookup yields CDR1 SGHTA and CDR2 FQGNSA. The CDR3 totals 15 residues.

The chain couples TRBV20-1 to TRBJ1-4; possibly TRBD1 for D (5 bases). Germline V lookup: CDR1 DFQATT, CDR2 SNEGSKA (reference sequence). Trimming cost V 1 base and J 6 bases, with 12 bases left between them. The CDR3 is 14 residues long. The CDR3: CSARGAGHYEKLFF. The CDR3 nucleotides read TGCAGTGCTAGAGGGGCGGGGCATTATGAAAAACTGTTTTTT.

This clonotype was recorded a few times. The rearrangement links TRBV20-1 to TRBJ2-2; D possibly uses TRBD1 or TRBD2 (6 bases each). The germline V gene encodes CDR1 DFQATT and CDR2 SNEGSKA (reference sequence). Trimming took off 0 bases at V and 2 bases at J, with 13 bases between the two ends. The CDR3 totals 16 residues. The CDR3 loop reads CSARDPRGTNTGELFF. In DNA form, the CDR3 reads TGCAGTGCTAGAGATCCCCGCGGGACAAACACCGGGGAGCTGTTTTTT.

This clonotype has only a few counts. The chain combines TRBV25-1 with TRBJ1-4; tentatively, D is TRBD1 (6 bases). Germline V gene lookup returns CDR1 MGHDK and CDR2 SYGVNS. The ends were cut back, 3 bases at V and 11 bases at J, with 16 bases in the middle. CDR3 length: 14 amino acids. The CDR3 is CASSDKAGVGKLFF. Written as DNA, the CDR3 is TGTGCCAGCAGTGATAAGGCAGGGGTCGGGAAACTGTTTTTT.

In this sample, this clonotype turned up many times. This chain connects TRBV5-1 to TRBJ2-6; D unresolved. Germline CDR1 SGHRS, CDR2 YFSETQ. The V end lost 5 bases, the J end lost 0 bases, and 3 bases lay between the germline ends. This CDR3 spans 13 amino acids. CDR3: CASRNSGANVLTF. CDR3 in DNA: TGCGCCAGCAGGAACTCTGGGGCCAACGTCCTGACTTTC.

This clonotype was detected only a few times. The V call is TRBV28, the J call TRBJ2-1, with unresolved D. From germline, CDR1 is MDHEN and CDR2 SYDVKM. V lost 8 bases and J 6 bases, leaving 11 bases between the germline ends. The length of the CDR3 is 12 residues. The DNA of the CDR3 is TGTGCCAGCTGCCTAGGGCCCAATGAGCAGTTCTTC. Its protein is CASCLGPNEQFF.

This chain connects TRBV11-2 to TRBJ2-2; 7 positions match TRBD2. CDR1 and CDR2 from the germline V gene are SGHAT and FQNNGV. The CDR3 is 16 amino acids. J lost 6 bases, V lost 2 bases, and 9 bases had no gene match. The CDR3 nucleotides are TGTGCCAGCAGCTTAATCGGCGGGAGACGGGCCGGGGAGCTGTTTTTT. Protein sequence: CASSLIGGRRAGELFF.

This clonotype turned up a few times. The V gene is TRBV11-2, the J gene TRBJ2-1; 9 bases line up with TRBD1. The J segment lost 0 bases and the V segment lost 1 base, leaving 13 bases of the junction unmatched. CDR1 and CDR2 (germline): SGHAT, FQNNGV. CDR3 length equals 20 residues. For the CDR3, the DNA is TGTGCCAGCAGCTTAGGTATTGGACAGGGGTTCCCCAGCTCCTACAATGAGCAGTTCTTC. This translates into CASSLGIGQGFPSSYNEQFF.

This chain uses TRBV29-1 with TRBJ2-7, with 9 bases matching TRBD2. Germline V gene sequence: CDR1 SQVTM, CDR2 ANQGSEA. The CDR3 spans 14 residues. The V segment lost 6 bases and the J segment 2 bases; nucleotides outside the gene matches: 8. CDR3: CSVQGLAETYEQYF. The CDR3, as DNA: TGCAGCGTCCAGGGACTAGCTGAAACCTACGAGCAGTACTTC.